These 23 T cell receptor beta chains share one sample of origin, sequenced in a study of PD-1 blockade in classical Hodgkin lymphoma. The repertoire was sequenced with immunoSEQ multiplex PCR; TCRdb's copy has only in-frame clones and lacks some. The repertoire holds over 75,000 clones, less than 95% seen once, with 2.5% to 3.5% in the top ten. Time point in this sample: cycle 4 day 1 (C4D1), after 5 to 7 weeks of nivolumab. Following autologous stem cell transplantation, relapse occurred in every patient, and exposure to brentuximab vedotin varied. Material: peripheral blood mononuclear cells (PBMCs), obtained before the fourth cycle of nivolumab. These receptors all stem from a human donor with classical Hodgkin lymphoma.

The chain links TRBV28 to TRBJ1-1; a possible D gene is TRBD1 (5 bases). Germline lookup yields CDR1 MDHEN and CDR2 SYDVKM. This CDR3 comprises 16 residues. Trimming cost V 8 bases and J 3 bases, with 22 bases left between them. CDR3 sequence (DNA): TGTGCCAGCGGATACCGGGGCCACAGAATGGACACTGAAGCTTTCTTT. Amino acid sequence: CASGYRGHRMDTEAFF.

The V and J genes are TRBV30 and TRBJ2-3; D may be TRBD1 (6 bases). The CDR3 spans 14 residues. CDR1 is GTSNPN, CDR2 SVGIG, per germline (reference sequence). Trimming removed 3 bases from V and 0 bases from J, with 10 bases in between. The DNA for the CDR3 is TGTGCCTGGAGGGTGGGACATAGCACAGATACGCAGTATTTT. Protein: CAWRVGHSTDTQYF.

The chain uses TRBV27 and TRBJ2-5; 7 positions match TRBD2. The germline gives CDR1 MNHEY, CDR2 SMNVEV (reference sequence). The ends lost 6 bases at V and 1 base at J; junction bases unmatched: 8. This CDR3 spans 15 amino acids. The CDR3, as DNA: TGTGCCAGCAGACCCGGACTAGGATCCCAAGAGACCCAGTACTTC. Its protein is CASRPGLGSQETQYF.

The rearrangement joins TRBV5-6 to TRBJ2-5, with 8 bases matching TRBD2. The germline CDR1 and CDR2 sequences are SGHDT and YYEEEE. This CDR3 region has 17 residues. Trimming at V came to 4 bases and at J to 5 bases, leaving 16 bases not matched to a gene. The CDR3 loop reads CASSTPEVAGPLETQYF. The CDR3 DNA reads as TGTGCCAGCAGCACCCCGGAGGTAGCGGGGCCGTTGGAGACCCAGTACTTC.

The rearrangement links TRBV27 to TRBJ1-4; 7 nucleotides align to TRBD1. Losses at the gene ends were 5 bases for V and 8 bases for J; bases not matched to a gene: 11. This CDR3 is built from 15 residues. Germline loops: CDR1 MNHEY, CDR2 SMNVEV (reference sequence). This CDR3 reads CASSHDRVLGEKLFF. CDR3 nucleotides: TGTGCCAGCAGTCACGACAGGGTACTTGGGGAAAAACTGTTTTTT. Filled out from reference TRBV27 and TRBJ1-4, the complete variable domain reads EAQVTQNPRYLITVTGKKLTVTCSQNMNHEYMSWYRQDPGLGLRQIYYSMNVEVTDKGDVPEGYKVSRKEKRNFPLILESPSPNQTSLYFCASSHDRVLGEKLFFGSGTQLSVL.

This clone was counted only a few times. The chain is built from TRBV7-6 and TRBJ1-5; the D is unclear. Germline V gene sequence: CDR1 SGHVS, CDR2 FNYEAQ. V dropped 1 base and J dropped 3 bases, with 7 bases sitting between them. This CDR3 has 14 amino acids. As DNA, the CDR3 is TGTGCCAGCAGCTTAGTAGGGCCCAATCAGCCCCAGCATTTT. Protein product: CASSLVGPNQPQHF. Full variable domain (outside the CDR3, taken from reference TRBV7-6 and TRBJ1-5): GAGVSQSPRYKVTKRGQDVALRCDPISGHVSLYWYRQALGQGPEFLTYFNYEAQQDKSGLPNDRFSAERPEGSISTLTIQRTEQRDSAMYRCASSLVGPNQPQHFGDGTRLSIL.

CDR3 residues: CASTAGTSGWNEQYF. The CDR3 region has the DNA TGTGCCAGCACTGCCGGGACTAGCGGGTGGAACGAGCAGTACTTC. The chain uses TRBV13 and TRBJ2-5; 12 bases fit TRBD2. The J call may be in error: the DNA end matches TRBJ2-7 better. Germline V gene lookup returns CDR1 PRHDT and CDR2 FYEKMQ (reference sequence). The CDR3 has 15 amino acids.

The chain is built from TRBV7-8 and TRBJ1-1, with D unresolved. Trimming left V 3 bases short and J 8 bases short, with 13 bases between. Germline-derived CDR1 and CDR2 are SGHVS and FQNEAQ. The length of the CDR3 is 13 residues. CDR3 amino acids: CASSFLHPQEAFF. In DNA, the CDR3 is TGTGCCAGCAGCTTTCTCCACCCACAGGAAGCTTTCTTT.

The chain recombines TRBV7-2 with TRBJ2-1, with D unclear. V was clipped by 4 bases and J by 1 base, with 8 bases between them. In germline, CDR1 is SGHTA, CDR2 FQGNSA. The CDR3 runs 14 residues. CDR3 DNA: TGTGCCAGCAGCTCCCGCGGATCCTACAATGAGCAGTTCTTC. Encoded protein: CASSSRGSYNEQFF. The variable domain in full, with the rest retrieved from reference TRBV7-2 and TRBJ2-1, is GAGVSQSPSNKVTEKGKDVELRCDPISGHTALYWYRQSLGQGLEFLIYFQGNSAPDKSGLPSDRFSAERTGGSVSTLTIQRTQQEDSAVYLCASSSRGSYNEQFFGPGTRLTVL.

This clone was observed once. CDR3 sequence (DNA): TGTGCCAGCAGCTTACTTAGCGGGGCCATCTACAATGAGCAGTTCTTC. It specifies CASSLLSGAIYNEQFF. The V gene is TRBV7-2, the J gene TRBJ2-1, with 8 bases lining up with TRBD2. CDR3 length equals 16 residues. Trimming at V came to 2 bases and at J to 3 bases, leaving 6 bases not matched to a gene. Germline V gene lookup returns CDR1 SGHTA and CDR2 FQGNSA.

The chain is built from TRBV5-1 and TRBJ2-3; D tentatively reads TRBD1 or TRBD2 (6 bases each). Germline CDR1 and CDR2: SGHRS and YFSETQ. V was cut by 4 bases and J by 1 base, with 13 bases left in between. CDR3 size: 15 residues. The chain's CDR3 is CASSLAGHRTDTQYF. DNA for the CDR3: TGCGCCAGCAGCCTCGCGGGACACCGCACAGATACGCAGTATTTT.

The V call is TRBV6-6, the J call TRBJ2-3, with D possibly matching TRBD2 (6 bases). V lost 4 bases, J lost 4 bases, and 15 bases lay in between. Germline values: CDR1 MNHNY, CDR2 SVGAGI (reference sequence). The CDR3 is 15 residues long. The CDR3 protein is CASSSLAPEADTQYF. The CDR3 DNA is TGTGCCAGCAGTTCCCTAGCGCCCGAGGCAGATACGCAGTATTTT.

This clone was recorded only once. The gene calls are TRBV6-1 and TRBJ1-5, with D tentatively TRBD1 (6 bases). Germline V gene sequence: CDR1 MNHNS, CDR2 SASEGT. Trimming cost V 2 bases and J 6 bases, with 17 bases left between them. This CDR3 comprises 16 residues. The chain's CDR3 is CASSEWGAELGQPQHF. CDR3 in DNA: TGTGCCAGCAGTGAATGGGGGGCTGAATTAGGTCAGCCCCAGCATTTT.

The CDR3 nucleotides are TGTGCCAGCAGCTCCCCCGGGGCAGCCTATGGCTACACCTTC. Translated: CASSSPGAAYGYTF. This rearrangement joins TRBV5-4 to TRBJ1-2; D possibly corresponds to TRBD1 (5 bases). The CDR3 runs 14 residues. V lost 3 bases and J 4 bases, leaving 13 bases between the germline ends. Germline CDR1 reads SGHNT; CDR2 reads YYREEE (reference sequence).

The chain links TRBV27 to TRBJ1-2; D remains unclear. The CDR3 covers 14 residues. Trimming stripped 6 bases from V and 6 bases from J, with 17 bases between. CDR1 is MNHEY and CDR2 is SMNVEV in the germline V gene (reference sequence). The CDR3 sequence: CASRPGLFSDGYTF. DNA for the CDR3: TGTGCCAGCAGACCAGGACTGTTCTCGGATGGCTACACCTTC.

This clone was seen only a few times. The V and J genes are TRBV5-6 and TRBJ1-2; D is unclear. Trimming removed 0 bases at V and 0 bases at J, with 12 bases between. Germline V gene sequence: CDR1 SGHDT, CDR2 YYEEEE. This CDR3 has 16 residues. The CDR3 spells CASSLVAPRTNYGYTF. In DNA, the CDR3 is TGTGCCAGCAGCTTGGTGGCCCCCCGTACTAACTATGGCTACACCTTC.

The chain joins TRBV4-3 to TRBJ2-5; 7 positions match TRBD2. The CDR3 loop spans 18 amino acids. Germline V lookup: CDR1 LGHNA, CDR2 YSLEER. Germline trimming cut 0 bases from V and 2 bases from J; bases unmatched to any gene: 12. In nucleotides, the CDR3 is TGCGCCAGCAGCCAAGAAGTGTTGGGCGGGGGACTACAAGAGACCCAGTACTTC. Translating it yields CASSQEVLGGGLQETQYF.

CDR3 amino acids: CASSMVLTNTEAFF. In DNA, the CDR3 is TGTGCCAGTAGTATGGTACTGACTAACACTGAAGCTTTCTTT. The rearrangement joins TRBV19 to TRBJ1-1; no clear D gene. Trimming removed 3 bases at V and 2 bases at J, with 10 bases between. The CDR3 extends over 14 amino acids. CDR1 LNHDA and CDR2 SQIVND come from the germline V gene (reference sequence).

The chain joins TRBV7-9 to TRBJ1-2, with D tentatively TRBD1 (5 bases). Trimming cost V 1 base and J 6 bases, with 9 bases left between them. Germline lookup yields CDR1 SEHNR and CDR2 FQNEAQ (reference sequence). The CDR3 has 13 residues. The CDR3 nucleotides read TGTGCCAGCAGCTTAGAAGAGACAGATGGCTACACCTTC. This codes for CASSLEETDGYTF.

The chain carries TRBV7-3 and TRBJ2-1; TRBD2 is a possible D gene (6 bases). Deletions cut 2 bases from V and 7 bases from J, with 9 bases between. CDR1 and CDR2 (germline): SGHTA, FQGTGA. The CDR3 length is 13 residues. CDR3 coding DNA: TGTGCCAGCAGCTTAGCGGGGAGAAATGAGCAGTTCTTC. Protein: CASSLAGRNEQFF.

Only a few counts were recorded for this clone. This chain joins TRBV7-8 and TRBJ1-6, with 9 bases aligning to TRBD1. Unmatched junction bases numbered 3, after V lost 2 bases and J lost 7 bases. Germline V lookup: CDR1 SGHVS, CDR2 FQNEAQ. This CDR3 is built from 15 residues. The CDR3: CASSLLDRGNSPLHF. The DNA of the CDR3 is TGTGCCAGCAGCTTACTGGACAGGGGAAATTCACCCCTCCACTTT. Variable domain in full (rest from reference TRBV7-8 and TRBJ1-6): GAGVSQSPRYKVAKRGQDVALRCDPISGHVSLFWYQQALGQGPEFLTYFQNEAQLDKSGLPSDRFFAERPEGSVSTLKIQRTQQEDSAVYLCASSLLDRGNSPLHFGNGTRLTVT.

The rearrangement links TRBV5-3 to TRBJ1-1; unclear D gene. TRBV5-3 is assigned to the ORF class and has an uncertain function. Trimming cost V 0 bases and J 4 bases, with 13 bases left between them. This CDR3 comprises 15 residues. The CDR3 DNA follows: TGTGCCAGAAGCTTGGAACCCGGATGGTCCACTGAAGCTTTCTTT. Its protein product is CARSLEPGWSTEAFF.

The chain uses TRBV19 and TRBJ2-5; 7 bases line up with TRBD1. Germline CDR1 LNHDA, CDR2 SQIVND (reference sequence). Unmatched junction bases numbered 1, after V lost 4 bases and J lost 2 bases. This CDR3 comprises 13 residues. This CDR3 is CASSKGQQETQYF. The CDR3 DNA sequence: TGTGCCAGTAGTAAGGGACAGCAAGAGACCCAGTACTTC.